The rows below give T cell receptor beta chains drawn from one sample of a study of beta chain features in type 1 diabetes. TCRdb's copy holds only in-frame clones and misses some; the assay was immunoSEQ multiplex PCR. The table includes hundreds of thousands of clones, over 11% detected once. Sample: naive CD4+ T cells from blood. These receptors came from a man aged 25 to 40 with type 1 diabetes. Both conserved end residues are part of each CDR3. D genes are given only for firm matches. Only part of the rows carry a size: once, few, many, or a class if the clone is expanded.

-,TRBJ1-2,-,TRBV28,14,TGTGCCAGCAGGGTAGATGCCCCTCGCTATGGCTACACCTTC,CASRVDAPRYGYTF
TRBD1,TRBJ1-1,few,TRBV5-1,15,TGCGCCAGCAGCCGCGCGGGACAGGGCCTGGCTGAAGCTTTCTTT,CASSRAGQGLAEAFF
TRBD2,TRBJ2-5,-,TRBV10-3,16,TGTGCCATCAAGCAGGGACTAGCGGGAGGACAAGAGACCCAGTACTTC,CAIKQGLAGGQETQYF
-,TRBJ1-5,-,TRBV28,16,TGTGCCAGCAGCCTAGGGGGGGCGGGCGTGGATCAGCCCCAGCATTTT,CASSLGGAGVDQPQHF
-,TRBJ2-7,few,TRBV28,13,TGTGCCAGCAGTTTGGACAGTCCGCACGAGCAGTACTTC,CASSLDSPHEQYF
-,TRBJ2-1,-,TRBV27,14,TGTGCCAGCACCTCCTCCCCAGGGCGGACGGAGCAGTTCTTC,CASTSSPGRTEQFF
-,TRBJ2-1,few,TRBV28,17,TGTGCCAGCAGACCAATAGGTGGTAGCCTAGGCTACAATGAGCAGTTCTTC,CASRPIGGSLGYNEQFF
TRBD1,TRBJ1-2,-,TRBV28,13,TGTGCCAGCAGGGGACAGGGGGACTATGGCTACACCTTC,CASRGQGDYGYTF
TRBD2,TRBJ2-6,-,TRBV7-9,18,TGTGCCCTAGGGGCTAGCGGGAGGGCCGATGTGAGGGCCAACGTCCTGACTTTC,CALGASGRADVRANVLTF
-,TRBJ1-5,few,TRBV28,11,TGTGCCAGCAGTGGAGATCAGCCCCAGCATTTT,CASSGDQPQHF
-,TRBJ2-1,-,TRBV5-1,15,TGCGCCAGCAGCCTGGAGGGGGCGACTTACAATGAGCAGTTCTTC,CASSLEGATYNEQFF
TRBD2,TRBJ2-5,few,TRBV5-1,16,TGCGCCAGCAGCCCGACTAGCGGGAGAATGGGAGAGACCCAGTACTTC,CASSPTSGRMGETQYF
-,TRBJ1-1,-,TRBV7-3,16,TGTGCCAGCAGCGATCGACAGGTCAGCTTGAACACTGAAGCTTTCTTT,CASSDRQVSLNTEAFF
-,TRBJ2-3,-,TRBV30,11,TGTGCCCGAGGGACAACAGATACGCAGTATTTT,CARGTTDTQYF
TRBD2,TRBJ2-5,-,TRBV7-2,15,TGTGCCAGCAGCTTATATCGGGGGGATTACGAGACCCAGTACTTC,CASSLYRGDYETQYF
-,TRBJ1-2,-,TRBV19,15,TGTGCCAGTAGTATACCTCAGACGGAGTACTATGGCTACACCTTC,CASSIPQTEYYGYTF
TRBD1,TRBJ2-7,few,TRBV5-1,15,TGCGCCAGCAGCTTGAAGGAACAGGGGATCTACGAGCAGTACTTC,CASSLKEQGIYEQYF
TRBD2,TRBJ2-1,few,TRBV18,15,TGTGCCAGCTCACTGCGACTAGCGGGAACGAATGAGCAGTTCTTC,CASSLRLAGTNEQFF
TRBD2,TRBJ2-5,few,TRBV5-1,14,TGCGCCAGCAGCTTCGGCGGGAGGCGTGAGACCCAGTACTTC,CASSFGGRRETQYF
-,TRBJ2-1,-,TRBV29-1,15,TGCAGCGTTGAGCCGCCCAGCGGAGCTTACAATGAGCAGTTCTTC,CSVEPPSGAYNEQFF
TRBD2,TRBJ2-1,-,TRBV19,15,TGTGCCAGTACCCTCAGCGGGAGACGGCGAGATGAGCAGTTCTTC,CASTLSGRRRDEQFF
-,TRBJ1-1,few,TRBV28,12,TGTGCCAGCAGTTTAGAGAGCACTGAAGCTTTCTTT,CASSLESTEAFF
-,TRBJ2-7,-,TRBV4-3,13,TGCGCCAGCAGCCAAGAAGTGAGGGCCGAGCAGTACTTC,CASSQEVRAEQYF
TRBD2,TRBJ2-1,few,TRBV4-3,14,TGCGCCAGCAGCCCTCGGACTAGTCGCGATGAGCAGTTCTTC,CASSPRTSRDEQFF
-,TRBJ2-5,-,TRBV5-1,14,TGCGCCAGCAGCTTGATCTCAGGTCAAGAGACCCAGTACTTC,CASSLISGQETQYF
TRBD2,TRBJ2-1,-,TRBV9,15,TGTGCCAGCAGCGTCAGCGGGAATTCCTACAATGAGCAGTTCTTC,CASSVSGNSYNEQFF
TRBD2,TRBJ2-1,few,TRBV2,18,TGTGCCAGCAAGGCCCTAGCGGGAGTGGGGAGCTCCTACAATGAGCAGTTCTTC,CASKALAGVGSSYNEQFF
TRBD1,TRBJ2-7,few,TRBV7-9,16,TGTGCCAGCAGCTTACTGGGCGCGGACAGGAGGTACGAGCAGTACTTC,CASSLLGADRRYEQYF
TRBD2,TRBJ2-2,-,TRBV5-1,16,TGCGCCAGCAGTGAGGACTCCGGGACTAGCGCACGGGAGCTGTTTTTT,CASSEDSGTSARELFF
TRBD2,TRBJ2-7,few,TRBV5-1,15,TGCGCCAGCAGCTTGGTAGCTGGACTAGGGACGGAGCAGTACTTC,CASSLVAGLGTEQYF
-,TRBJ2-2,few,TRBV5-4,13,TGTGCCAGCAGCTTGGACTACACCGGGGAGCTGTTTTTT,CASSLDYTGELFF
-,TRBJ1-2,few,TRBV20-1,11,TGCAGCCCTCAGGGGAACTATGGCTACACCTTC,CSPQGNYGYTF
TRBD1,TRBJ2-5,-,TRBV27,13,TGTGCCACTGGGGGAGGGGACAGGGGGACCCAGTACTTC,CATGGGDRGTQYF
-,TRBJ2-1,-,TRBV14,14,TGTGCCAGCAGCCAATCAGCGGCCTACAATGAGCAGTTCTTC,CASSQSAAYNEQFF
-,TRBJ1-5,few,TRBV19,14,TGTGCCAGTAGTTTCCAGGGAGGAGGTCAGCCCCAGCATTTT,CASSFQGGGQPQHF
-,TRBJ2-2,few,TRBV9,13,TGTGCCAGCAGCCCCAGCGCCACCGGGGAGCTGTTTTTT,CASSPSATGELFF
TRBD1,TRBJ1-3,few,TRBV2,13,TGTGCCAGCGAGGGGGCGCTTGGAAACACCATATATTTT,CASEGALGNTIYF
TRBD2,TRBJ2-1,few,TRBV11-3,13,TGTGCCAGCAGCTTGCGGGAGTTAACTGAGCAGTTCTTC,CASSLRELTEQFF
-,TRBJ2-6,-,TRBV18,15,TGTGCCAGCTCACCAATAGAGCGTGGGGCCAACGTCCTGACTTTC,CASSPIERGANVLTF
-,TRBJ1-2,-,TRBV30,13,TGTGCCTGGAGTCCCTTGGGTCTCAGGGGCTACACCTTC,CAWSPLGLRGYTF
-,TRBJ1-1,-,TRBV7-2,13,TGTGCCAGCAGCAGGGGTCGGAACACTGAAGCTTTCTTT,CASSRGRNTEAFF
-,TRBJ1-5,-,TRBV2,15,TGTGCCAGCAGTGATCCTCCGCCTCGGGAGAAGCCCCAGCATTTT,CASSDPPPREKPQHF
-,TRBJ2-7,-,TRBV28,15,TGTGCCAGCAGTTTTGTGTTCAGACGGGTCTACGAGCAGTACTTC,CASSFVFRRVYEQYF
TRBD2,TRBJ2-2,few,TRBV11-2,16,TGTGCCAGCAGCTTAGTCGTGGTGACTAGCGCCGGGGAGCTGTTTTTT,CASSLVVVTSAGELFF
-,TRBJ1-1,-,TRBV12-5,13,TGTGCTAGTGGTTTGCCCGTACAGGGTTGGGCTTTCTTT,CASGLPVQGWAFF
-,TRBJ2-6,-,TRBV7-9,15,TGTGCCAGCAGCTTTTGGGGGCGGGGGGCCAACGTCCTGACTTTC,CASSFWGRGANVLTF
TRBD2,TRBJ2-1,few,TRBV7-9,18,TGTGCCAGCAGCCAGAGGGGGGTCGGGACTAGCGCGTACAATGAGCAGTTCTTC,CASSQRGVGTSAYNEQFF
-,TRBJ2-2,-,TRBV5-4,14,TGTGCCAGCAGCTTGGACCAGGCCACCGGGGAGCTGTTTTTT,CASSLDQATGELFF
-,TRBJ2-1,-,TRBV7-9,12,TGTGCCAGCAGCCGGGGTCCCAATGAGCAGTTCTTC,CASSRGPNEQFF
-,TRBJ2-1,once,TRBV6-4,13,TGTGCCAGCAGTGCAACATCCTACAATGAGCAGTTCTTC,CASSATSYNEQFF
TRBD1,TRBJ2-3,-,TRBV9,16,TGTGCCAGCAGCGTCTGGACAGGGCCTAGCACAGATACGCAGTATTTT,CASSVWTGPSTDTQYF
-,TRBJ2-3,-,TRBV5-1,15,TGCGCCAGCAGCTTGTGGGCAAGTAGCACAGATACGCAGTATTTT,CASSLWASSTDTQYF
-,TRBJ2-5,-,TRBV18,14,TGTGCCAGCTCACCCGGGGGACAGCGAGAGACCCAGTACTTC,CASSPGGQRETQYF
-,TRBJ1-1,few,TRBV30,14,TGTGCCTGGAGTGTTGGTCAGGGAGGCACTGAAGCTTTCTTT,CAWSVGQGGTEAFF
-,TRBJ1-2,few,TRBV18,15,TGTGCCAGCTCACCGCCTGCAGGGGCGGCATATGGCTACACCTTC,CASSPPAGAAYGYTF
-,TRBJ1-5,-,TRBV27,17,TGTGCCAGCAGTTTATTCGGGGGACCCCGGGAAGCTCAGCCCCAGCATTTT,CASSLFGGPREAQPQHF
-,TRBJ2-7,few,TRBV5-1,14,TGCGCCAGCAGCTTGGAGGGACAACCAGGCGAGCAGTACTTC,CASSLEGQPGEQYF
TRBD2,TRBJ2-1,few,TRBV7-2,17,TGTGCCAGCAGCTCGCCCCGTGCGGGGGGCTCCTACAATGAGCAGTTCTTC,CASSSPRAGGSYNEQFF
-,TRBJ2-3,-,TRBV4-1,14,TGCGCCAGCAGCCAAAAGCGAAGCACAGATACGCAGTATTTT,CASSQKRSTDTQYF
-,TRBJ2-1,-,TRBV10-3,14,TGTGCCATCAGGTCCGAAAGAGGATACAATGAGCAGTTCTTC,CAIRSERGYNEQFF